The entry below describes one T cell receptor (beta chain). The sample originates from a study of T cells in Graves' hyperthyroidism and ophthalmopathy. Looking at the study overall: Any treatment followed the collection of peripheral blood at initial diagnosis.

Amplification yielded TCR beta CDR3 regions, with RNA transcripts as the source. TCR CDR3 regions were first amplified by RT-PCR with HTBI primers. TCRdb called the multiplex PCR reads again in MiXCR, with one record for every CDR3 protein. The table records about 550,000 distinct CDR3 sequences, roughly 20% of them present only once. Germline assignment: CDR1 LNHNV and CDR2 YYDKDF (reference sequence). Trimming cost V 0 bases and J 2 bases, with 11 bases left between them. The CDR3 spans 15 residues. With a duration under 2 months, the hyperthyroidism was newly diagnosed in patients aged 18 to 65. The study excluded patients with uncontrolled infection, other autoimmune disease, pregnancy or lactation.

The specimen was blood. V usage is TRBV15 and J usage is TRBJ2-7; D is uncertain. This TCR derives from a man younger than 30 with Graves' hyperthyroidism. CDR3 coding DNA: TGTGCCACCAGCAGAGAATTGACACAGACCTACGAGCAGTACTTC. Protein sequence: CATSRELTQTYEQYF.